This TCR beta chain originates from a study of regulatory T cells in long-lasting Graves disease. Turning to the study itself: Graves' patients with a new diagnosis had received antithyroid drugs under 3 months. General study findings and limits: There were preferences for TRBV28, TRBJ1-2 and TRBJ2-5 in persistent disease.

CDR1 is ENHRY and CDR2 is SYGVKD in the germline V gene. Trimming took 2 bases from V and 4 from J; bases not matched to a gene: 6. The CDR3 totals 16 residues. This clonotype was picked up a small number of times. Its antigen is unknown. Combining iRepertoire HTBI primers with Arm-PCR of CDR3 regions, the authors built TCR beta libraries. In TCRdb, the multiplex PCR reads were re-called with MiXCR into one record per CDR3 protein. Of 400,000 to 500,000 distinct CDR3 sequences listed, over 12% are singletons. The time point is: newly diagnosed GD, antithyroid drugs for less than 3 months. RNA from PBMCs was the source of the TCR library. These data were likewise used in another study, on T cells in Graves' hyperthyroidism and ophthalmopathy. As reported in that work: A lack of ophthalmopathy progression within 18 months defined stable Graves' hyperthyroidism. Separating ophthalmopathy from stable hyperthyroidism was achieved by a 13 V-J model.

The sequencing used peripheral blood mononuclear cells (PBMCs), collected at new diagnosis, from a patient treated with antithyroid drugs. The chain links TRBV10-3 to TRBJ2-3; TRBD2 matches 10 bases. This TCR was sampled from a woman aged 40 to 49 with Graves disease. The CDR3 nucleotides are TGTGCCATCAGTGAGACCCTAGCGGGAGCCGCAGATACGCAGTATTTT. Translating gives CAISETLAGAADTQYF.